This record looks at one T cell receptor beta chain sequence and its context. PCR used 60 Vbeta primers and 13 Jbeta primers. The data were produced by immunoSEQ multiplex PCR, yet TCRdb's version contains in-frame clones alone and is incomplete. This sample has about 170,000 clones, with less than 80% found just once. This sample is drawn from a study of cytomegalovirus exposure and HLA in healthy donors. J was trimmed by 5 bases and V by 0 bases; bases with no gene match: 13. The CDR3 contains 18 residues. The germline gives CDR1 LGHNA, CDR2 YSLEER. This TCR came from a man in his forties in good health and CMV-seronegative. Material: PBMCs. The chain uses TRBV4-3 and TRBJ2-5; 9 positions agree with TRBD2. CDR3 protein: CASSQDGGGGRAQETQYF. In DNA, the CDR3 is TGCGCCAGCAGCCAAGATGGGGGGGGCGGGAGGGCTCAGGAGACCCAGTACTTC.